Detailed here is one T cell receptor beta chain. V was pared by 5 bases and J by 1 base, with 8 bases between. Looked up from germline, CDR1 is SGHTA and CDR2 is FQGTGA. This CDR3 contains 13 residues. In the original analysis: Counts of nucleated cells, estimated from reference gene primer amplification, were obtained. Here immunoSEQ multiplex PCR was the method, and the copy in TCRdb shows in-frame clones only, minus some. V and J calls and clone size are copied from that table; D and trimming were computed from the DNA. The sample contains about 140,000 clones, roughly four fifths of which appear only once. This entry comes from a study of blood T cell repertoires in COVID-19. The overall study: Collection of acute and convalescent COVID-19 samples took place in the United States, Italy and Spain. T cells, B-cell-depleted T cells, or PBMCs provided the cDNA or gDNA that served as material.

The sequenced sample was PBMCs or T cells enriched from blood (not recorded which). The origin of this receptor is a woman aged 18-35 years who had been exposed to COVID-19. The chain links TRBV7-3 to TRBJ1-1, with a tentative D call TRBD1 (6 bases). The CDR3 coding sequence is TGTGCCAGCAGCGCACAGGGGAACACTGAAGCTTTCTTT. Translation: CASSAQGNTEAFF.